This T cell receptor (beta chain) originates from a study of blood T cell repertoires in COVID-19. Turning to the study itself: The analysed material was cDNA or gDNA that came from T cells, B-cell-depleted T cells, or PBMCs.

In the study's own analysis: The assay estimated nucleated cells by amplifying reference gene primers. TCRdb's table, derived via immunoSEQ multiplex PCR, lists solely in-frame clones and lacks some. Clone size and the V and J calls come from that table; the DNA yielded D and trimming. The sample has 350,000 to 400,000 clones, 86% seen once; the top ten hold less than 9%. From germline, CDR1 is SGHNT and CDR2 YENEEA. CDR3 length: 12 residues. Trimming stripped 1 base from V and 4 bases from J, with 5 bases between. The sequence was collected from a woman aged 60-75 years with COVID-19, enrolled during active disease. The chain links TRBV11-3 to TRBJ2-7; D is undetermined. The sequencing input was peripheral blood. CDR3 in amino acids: CASSLGRYEQYF. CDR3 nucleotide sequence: TGTGCCAGCAGCTTAGGGAGATACGAGCAGTACTTC.